This record covers a single TCR beta chain. Its antigen is as yet unknown. The assay ran at deep level. The assay was immunoSEQ multiplex PCR, and TCRdb's table has in-frame clones only and misses some. This sample has around 2.5 million clones, with approximately 94% found just once. The data were obtained in a study of shared clonotypes between healthy human individuals. Findings of the study overall: Sampling included only blood; tissue repertoires likely differ.

Participating donors were healthy, HIV-negative adults free of recent acute infections or vaccinations. The germline gives CDR1 KGHSH, CDR2 LQKENI. V shed 2 bases and J shed 5 bases, with 7 bases lying between them. This CDR3 comprises 12 residues. The chain uses TRBV18 and TRBJ2-7; weak D call: TRBD1 (6 bases). Sequenced sample: naive CD4+ T cells from PBMCs. Subset meaning: CD45RA+ positively selected. This receptor was identified in a man younger than 35 in good health. Some clones in this sample may be carry-over from other donors' samples. Written as DNA, the CDR3 is TGTGCCAGCTCACCAGGGGGCAACGAGCAGTACTTC. Translating gives CASSPGGNEQYF.